This entry lists 22 T cell receptor beta chains sequenced from one sample in a study of technical replicates of blood from several donors. Clones were sequenced by immunoSEQ multiplex PCR, and TCRdb holds only the in-frame ones, with some missing. The sample comprises about 12,000 clones, roughly 92% of which are singletons, and around 7.9% rests with the top ten. Sequenced sample: PBMCs. Receptors originate from a human donor in good health.

The chain is built from TRBV6-1 and TRBJ2-2; D might be TRBD2 (5 bases). The CDR3 runs 13 residues. V lost 6 bases and J 4 bases, leaving 9 bases between the germline ends. Germline V gene sequence: CDR1 MNHNS, CDR2 SASEGT. The DNA for the CDR3 is TGTGCCAGCAGGAAAGGGAGCACCGGGGAGCTGTTTTTT. Translated: CASRKGSTGELFF.

This clone showed up just once. The chain has TRBV18 and TRBJ2-4, with D maybe TRBD2 (5 bases). V was clipped by 3 bases and J by 8 bases, with 11 bases between them. CDR3 length equals 13 residues. Germline CDR1 is KGHSH and CDR2 is LQKENI. This chain's CDR3 is CASSPPQRDIQYF. CDR3 in DNA: TGTGCCAGCTCACCTCCGCAGAGGGACATTCAGTACTTC.

This chain joins TRBV5-1 and TRBJ2-5, with 8 bases matching TRBD2. Germline CDR1 SGHRS, CDR2 YFSETQ. V lost 5 bases, J lost 5 bases, and 17 bases stayed unmatched. The CDR3 has 17 residues. CDR3 coding DNA: TGCGCCAGCAGTCCGGCCATCGGCGGGAGGTACAGGGAGACCCAGTACTTC. Translation: CASSPAIGGRYRETQYF.

The rearrangement uses TRBV5-1 and TRBJ2-2; TRBD2 matches at 8 bases. The CDR3 has 16 residues. Trimming took 1 base from V and 4 from J; bases not matched to a gene: 6. Germline V lookup: CDR1 SGHRS, CDR2 YFSETQ. The DNA for the CDR3 is TGCGCCAGCAGCTTGCTACCGGGAGGGCCCACCGGGGAGCTGTTTTTT. Translated: CASSLLPGGPTGELFF.

The rearrangement links TRBV6-5 to TRBJ2-1; no definite D call. The length of the CDR3 is 11 residues. Germline-derived CDR1 and CDR2 are MNHEY and SVGAGI. Trimming cost V 5 bases and J 12 bases, with 11 bases left between them. The CDR3 loop is CASSDAERQFF. The CDR3 bases are TGTGCCAGCAGTGATGCAGAGCGGCAGTTCTTC.

This clone was counted a few times. The chain joins TRBV7-7 to TRBJ1-4, with 7 bases that match TRBD1. The CDR3 extends over 15 amino acids. The V gene end was trimmed by 4 bases and the J gene end by 0 bases; junction bases not matched to a gene: 2. Germline CDR1 and CDR2: SSHAT and FNYEAQ (reference sequence). DNA of the CDR3: TGTGCCAGCAGCTCCACAGGGGCAACTAATGAAAAACTGTTTTTT. Translation gives CASSSTGATNEKLFF.

This rearrangement joins TRBV5-1 to TRBJ2-5; 12 bases align to TRBD1. Trimming cost V 4 bases and J 4 bases; bases outside gene matches: 5. The germline gives CDR1 SGHRS, CDR2 YFSETQ. The length of the CDR3 is 15 residues. For the CDR3, the DNA is TGCGCCAGCAGCCCCGGGACAGGGGGCGGAGAGACCCAGTACTTC. Protein product: CASSPGTGGGETQYF.

The chain has TRBV7-6 and TRBJ2-1; 7 nucleotides align to TRBD2. This CDR3 has 17 residues. With 5 bases clipped from V and 0 bases from J, the junction kept 10 bases outside the gene matches. The germline V gene has CDR1 SGHVS and CDR2 FNYEAQ. The CDR3 DNA reads TGTGCCAGCAGCCCAGGCCTAGCGGAGAGCTCCTACAATGAGCAGTTCTTC. Amino acids: CASSPGLAESSYNEQFF.

The chain combines TRBV7-2 with TRBJ2-7, with D unclear. The CDR3 spans 15 residues. Trimming pared 1 base from V and 2 bases from J, leaving 12 bases between. Germline V lookup: CDR1 SGHTA, CDR2 FQGNSA. Written as DNA, the CDR3 is TGTGCCAGCAGCTTAGTCGCGGCAGCCACCTACGAGCAGTACTTC. Its protein product is CASSLVAAATYEQYF.

This clone was picked up one time. The chain carries TRBV5-1 and TRBJ2-1; 10 positions agree with TRBD2. In germline, CDR1 is SGHRS, CDR2 YFSETQ. CDR3 length: 15 amino acids. V trimming: 3 bases; J trimming: 3 bases; junction bases outside the gene matches: 3. In nucleotides, the CDR3 is TGCGCCAGCAGCTGGATAGCGGGAGGCTACAATGAGCAGTTCTTC. Protein: CASSWIAGGYNEQFF.

This rearrangement joins TRBV7-6 to TRBJ2-7, with no clear D. Germline loops: CDR1 SGHVS, CDR2 FNYEAQ. The CDR3 spans 14 residues. Trimming cost V 1 base and J 7 bases, with 14 bases left between them. CDR3 coding DNA: TGTGCCAGCAGCTTAGATGCTTCCGTCGGGGAGCAGTACTTC. This gives the protein CASSLDASVGEQYF.

The chain has TRBV7-2 and TRBJ2-1; D is uncertain. The CDR3 spans 14 residues. V lost 1 base and J 7 bases, leaving 11 bases between the germline ends. The germline V gene encodes CDR1 SGHTA and CDR2 FQGNSA. The CDR3 region has the DNA TGTGCCAGCAGCTTAGGACCCGCTAGGAATGAGCAGTTCTTC. Protein sequence: CASSLGPARNEQFF. The whole variable domain, remainder taken from reference TRBV7-2 and TRBJ2-1, is GAGVSQSPSNKVTEKGKDVELRCDPISGHTALYWYRQSLGQGLEFLIYFQGNSAPDKSGLPSDRFSAERTGGSVSTLTIQRTQQEDSAVYLCASSLGPARNEQFFGPGTRLTVL.

The chain joins TRBV27 to TRBJ1-4; D gene unclear. Germline values: CDR1 MNHEY, CDR2 SMNVEV (reference sequence). This CDR3 comprises 14 residues. The V end lost 5 bases, the J end lost 5 bases, and 12 bases lay between the germline ends. CDR3 amino acids: CASSELNPNEKLFF. The DNA for the CDR3 is TGTGCCAGCAGTGAACTGAATCCGAATGAAAAACTGTTTTTT.

The J gene is TRBJ2-1, the V gene TRBV4-2; 7 bases line up with TRBD2. The CDR3 runs to 16 residues. Germline trimming cut 4 bases from V and 4 bases from J; bases unmatched to any gene: 10. CDR1 and CDR2 from the germline V gene are LGHNA and YNFKEQ. CDR3 nucleotide sequence: TGTGCCAGCAGCCCCGGGGGGAGATATGGGTACAATGAGCAGTTCTTC. This gives the protein CASSPGGRYGYNEQFF.

V usage is TRBV10-3 and J usage is TRBJ1-3, with a tentative D call TRBD1 (6 bases). The V gene's germline CDR1 is ENHRY and CDR2 SYGVKD. The CDR3 sequence is 15 residues long. V gave up 10 bases and J gave up 4 bases, with 20 bases separating them. The CDR3 DNA reads TGTGCCACCCTGCGGGGGGCACTGCGGGGAAACACCATATATTTT. As protein: CATLRGALRGNTIYF.

The gene calls are TRBV21-1 and TRBJ1-3. TRBV21-1 is tagged as a pseudogene. The CDR3 length is 17 residues. This CDR3 is CASSIPSCNRGKNTIYF. DNA of the CDR3: TGTGCCAGCAGCATACCCTCCTGTAACCGGGGGAAAAACACCATATATTTT.

This sequence joins TRBV14 and TRBJ1-4, with unresolved D. V lost 10 bases to trimming and J lost 1 base, with 10 bases between them. CDR3 length: 13 residues. Germline V lookup: CDR1 SGHDN, CDR2 FVKESK. The CDR3 DNA reads TGTGCCACCAGACTTGGAACTAATGAAAAACTGTTTTTT. Translation gives CATRLGTNEKLFF.

For the CDR3, the DNA is TGTGCCAGCAGCTTAAACGGCGGACTAGCCTACGAGCAGTACTTC. It translates to CASSLNGGLAYEQYF. The chain has TRBV7-3 and TRBJ2-7, with 7 bases matching TRBD2. Germline V gives CDR1 SGHTA, CDR2 FQGTGA. The CDR3 has 15 residues. Losses at the gene ends were 1 base for V and 2 bases for J; bases not matched to a gene: 5.

In regard to this clone: A read error may produce the germline difference seen at one junction end. This CDR3 is CSVEAGTSGLTESYEQYF. DNA of the CDR3: TGCAGCGTAGAAGCCGGGACTAGCGGGCTTACGGAGTCCTACGAGCAGTACTTC. The chain employs TRBV29-1 and TRBJ2-7, with TRBD2 matching over 12 bases. Germline V gives CDR1 SQVTM, CDR2 ANQGSEA. The CDR3 covers 18 residues.

About this clone itself: This sample includes further DNA sequences coding for the same CDR3. The J gene is TRBJ1-5, the V gene TRBV6-6; possible D gene TRBD1, 6 bases. In germline, CDR1 is MNHNY, CDR2 SVGAGI (reference sequence). This CDR3 has 12 amino acids. V dropped 7 bases and J dropped 4 bases, with 8 bases sitting between them. CDR3 region: CASTQGNQPQHF. The CDR3 region has the DNA TGTGCCAGCACTCAGGGGAATCAGCCCCAGCATTTT.

The chain has TRBV15 and TRBJ2-2, with 8 positions matching TRBD2. The CDR3 contains 16 residues. The germline gives CDR1 LNHNV, CDR2 YYDKDF (reference sequence). Trimming removed 0 bases from V and 4 bases from J; junction bases left unmatched: 4. In DNA form, the CDR3 reads TGTGCCACCAGCAGAGACGGACTAGCCCGCACCGGGGAGCTGTTTTTT. Amino acids: CATSRDGLARTGELFF.

Here the CDR3 DNA reads TGTGCCAGCAGCGTTTCACTAGCGGGGATCCCCGGGGAGCTGTTTTTT. Its protein is CASSVSLAGIPGELFF. V is TRBV6-4 and J is TRBJ2-2; 10 bases are a match to TRBD2. Per germline, CDR1 MRHNA and CDR2 SNTAGT. This CDR3 has 16 residues. Trimming cost V 6 bases and J 6 bases; bases outside gene matches: 10.